The TCR beta chain described here comes from a study of cytomegalovirus exposure and HLA in healthy donors. Study-wide context: The use of the same platform for the 130 or so validation repertoires and the 600 to 800 first-cohort repertoires was reported by a later analysis. Study-level results: Associated with cytomegalovirus, according to the listing, were fewer than 200 TCR beta chains. There were a few CMV-associated chains whose specificity for CMV antigens was confirmed in vitro.

Assay used: immunoSEQ multiplex PCR; TCRdb lists only in-frame clones, some missing. The table includes more than 70,000 clones, over 90% detected once. Worth noting for this clone: Its antigen is unidentified.

The donors belonged to the approximately 130-subject validation cohort, separate from the approximately 700-subject first cohort. The sequenced sample consisted of PBMCs. The TCR was taken from a woman aged 18-29 years in good health and CMV-seronegative.

CDR3: CASSPTRTGGGETQYF. For the CDR3, the DNA is TGTGCCAGCAGCCCTACTCGGACAGGGGGCGGGGAGACCCAGTACTTC. This chain links TRBV13 with TRBJ2-5, with 11 nucleotides matching TRBD1. After removal of 5 bases from V and 5 bases from J, the junction contained 10 bases not matched to a gene. CDR1 is PRHDT, CDR2 FYEKMQ, per germline (reference sequence). The CDR3 spans 16 residues.